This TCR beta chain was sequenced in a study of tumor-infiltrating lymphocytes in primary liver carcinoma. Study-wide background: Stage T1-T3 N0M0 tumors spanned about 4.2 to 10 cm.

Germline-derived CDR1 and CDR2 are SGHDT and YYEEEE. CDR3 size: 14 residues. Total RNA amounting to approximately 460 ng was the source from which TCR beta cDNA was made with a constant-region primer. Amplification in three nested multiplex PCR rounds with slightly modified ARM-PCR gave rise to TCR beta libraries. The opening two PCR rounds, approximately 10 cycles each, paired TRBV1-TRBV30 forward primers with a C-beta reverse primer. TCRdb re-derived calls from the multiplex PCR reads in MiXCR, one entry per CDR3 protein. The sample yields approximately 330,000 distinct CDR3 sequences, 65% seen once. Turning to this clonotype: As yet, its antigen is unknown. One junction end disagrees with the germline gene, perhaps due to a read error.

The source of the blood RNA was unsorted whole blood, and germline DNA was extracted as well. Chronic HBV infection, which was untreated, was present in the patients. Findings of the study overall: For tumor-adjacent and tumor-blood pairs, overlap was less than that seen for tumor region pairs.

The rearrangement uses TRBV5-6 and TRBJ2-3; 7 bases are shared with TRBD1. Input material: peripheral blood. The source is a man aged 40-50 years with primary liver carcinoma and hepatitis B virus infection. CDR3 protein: CASSLGQSTDTHYF. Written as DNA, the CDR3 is TGTGCCAGCAGCCTGGGACAGAGCACAGATACGCATTATTTT.